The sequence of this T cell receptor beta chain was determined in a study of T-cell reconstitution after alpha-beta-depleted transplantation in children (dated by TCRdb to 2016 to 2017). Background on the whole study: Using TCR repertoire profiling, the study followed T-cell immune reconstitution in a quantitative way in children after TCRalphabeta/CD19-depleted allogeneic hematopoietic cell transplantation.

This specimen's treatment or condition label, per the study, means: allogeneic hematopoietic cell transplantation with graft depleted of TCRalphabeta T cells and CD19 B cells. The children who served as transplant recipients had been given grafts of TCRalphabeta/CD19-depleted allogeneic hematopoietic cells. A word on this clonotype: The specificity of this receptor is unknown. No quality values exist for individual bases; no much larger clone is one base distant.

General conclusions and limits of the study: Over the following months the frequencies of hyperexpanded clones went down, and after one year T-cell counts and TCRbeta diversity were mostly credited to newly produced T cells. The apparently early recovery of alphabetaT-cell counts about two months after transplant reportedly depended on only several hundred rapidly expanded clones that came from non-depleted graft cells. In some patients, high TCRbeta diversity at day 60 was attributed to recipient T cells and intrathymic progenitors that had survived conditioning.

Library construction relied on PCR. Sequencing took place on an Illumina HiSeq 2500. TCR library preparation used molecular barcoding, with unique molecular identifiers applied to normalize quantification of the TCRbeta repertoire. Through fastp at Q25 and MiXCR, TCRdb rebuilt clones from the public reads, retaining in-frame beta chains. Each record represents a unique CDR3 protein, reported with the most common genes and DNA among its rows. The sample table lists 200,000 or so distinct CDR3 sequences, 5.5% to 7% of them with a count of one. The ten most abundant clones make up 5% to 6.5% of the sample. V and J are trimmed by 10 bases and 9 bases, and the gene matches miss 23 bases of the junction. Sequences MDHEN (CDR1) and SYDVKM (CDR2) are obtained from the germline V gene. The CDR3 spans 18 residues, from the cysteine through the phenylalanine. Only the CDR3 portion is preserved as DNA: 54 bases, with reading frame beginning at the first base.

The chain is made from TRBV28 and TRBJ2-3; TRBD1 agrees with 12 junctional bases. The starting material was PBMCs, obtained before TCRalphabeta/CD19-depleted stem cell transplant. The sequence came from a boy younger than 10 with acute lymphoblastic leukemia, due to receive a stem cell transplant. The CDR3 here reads CATQFPRGTGGRGDTQYF. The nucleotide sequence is TGTGCCACCCAGTTTCCCCGCGGGACAGGGGGCAGGGGCGACACGCAGTATTTT.